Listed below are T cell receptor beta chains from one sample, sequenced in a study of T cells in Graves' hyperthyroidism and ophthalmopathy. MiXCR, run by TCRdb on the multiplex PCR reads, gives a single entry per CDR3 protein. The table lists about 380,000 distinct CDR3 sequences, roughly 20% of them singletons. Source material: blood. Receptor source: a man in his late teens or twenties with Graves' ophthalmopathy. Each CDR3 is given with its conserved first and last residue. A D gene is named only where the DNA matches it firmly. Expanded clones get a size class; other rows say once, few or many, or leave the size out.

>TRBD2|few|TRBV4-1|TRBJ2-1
TGCGCCAGCAGCCAAGCCGGGACTAGATACAATGAGCAGTTCTTC
CASSQAGTRYNEQFF
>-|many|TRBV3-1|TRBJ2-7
TGTGCCAGCAGCCAAGAGATGGCCTACGAGCAGTACTTC
CASSQEMAYEQYF
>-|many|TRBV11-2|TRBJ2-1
TGTGCCAGCAGCTTTAATCCGGCGACTGAGCAGTTCTTC
CASSFNPATEQFF
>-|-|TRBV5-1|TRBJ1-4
TGCGCCAGCAGCCCCGGGGCGGGCCAAACTAATGAAAAACTGTTTTTT
CASSPGAGQTNEKLFF
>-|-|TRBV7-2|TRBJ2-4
TGTGCCAGCAGCTCCGTGGACATTCAGTACTTC
CASSSVDIQYF
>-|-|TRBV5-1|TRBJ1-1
TGCGCCAGCAGTGTATCGGGGGGGCAGGGTGAAGCTTTCTTT
CASSVSGGQGEAFF
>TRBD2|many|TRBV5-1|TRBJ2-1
TGCGCCAGCAAACGTAGCGGGGTGGAGGATGAGCAGTTCTTC
CASKRSGVEDEQFF
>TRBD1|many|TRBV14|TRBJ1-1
TGTGCCAGCAGCCAACCGAACAGGGGGCTCGGCACTGAAGCTTTCTTT
CASSQPNRGLGTEAFF
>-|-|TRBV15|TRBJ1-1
TGTGCCACCAGCAGAAACAGGGCTAACACTGAAGCTTTCTTT
CATSRNRANTEAFF
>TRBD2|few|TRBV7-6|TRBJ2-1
TGTGCCAGCAGCCTCACCTCAGCGGGGGGGCGTAATGAGCAGTTCTTC
CASSLTSAGGRNEQFF
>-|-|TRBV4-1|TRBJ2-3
TGCGCCAGCAGCCAAGGGGGGGCTTTTACGCAGTATTTT
CASSQGGAFTQYF
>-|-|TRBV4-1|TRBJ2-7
TGCGCCAGCAGCCAAGATCCGGGCCGCGAGCAGTACTTC
CASSQDPGREQYF
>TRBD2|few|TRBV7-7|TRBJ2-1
TGTGCTAGCGGGTCCGGGAATGAGCAGTTCTTC
CASGSGNEQFF
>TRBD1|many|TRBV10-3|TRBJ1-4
TGTGCCATCAGTATGACAGGGGACGGTGAAAAACTGTTTTTT
CAISMTGDGEKLFF
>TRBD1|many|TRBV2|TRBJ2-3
TGTGCCAGCAGTGACATGGGACAGCGTACGCAGTATTTT
CASSDMGQRTQYF
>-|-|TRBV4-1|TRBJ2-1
TGCGCCAGCAGCTTGATGGGCTCCGTTGACAATGAGCAGTTCTTC
CASSLMGSVDNEQFF
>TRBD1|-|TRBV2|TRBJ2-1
TGTGCCACACGACAGGGTCCCAATCTAATGGAGTTCTTC
CATRQGPNLMEFF
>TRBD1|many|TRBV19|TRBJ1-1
TGTGCCAGTAGTATTCCGACAGGGGTGCACACTGAAGCTTTCTTT
CASSIPTGVHTEAFF
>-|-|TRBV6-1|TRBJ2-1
TGTGCCAGCAGCATGCAGGGCGTTGATTACAATGAGCAGTTCTTC
CASSMQGVDYNEQFF
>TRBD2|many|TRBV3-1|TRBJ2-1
TGTGCCAGCAGCCCCCTCCTAGCGGGGGGTTACAATGAGCAGTTCTTC
CASSPLLAGGYNEQFF
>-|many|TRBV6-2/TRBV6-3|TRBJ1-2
TGTGCCAGCAGCCCCCGGCCACCCCCCAACTATGGCTACACCTTC
CASSPRPPPNYGYTF
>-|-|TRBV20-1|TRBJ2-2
TGCAGTGCTAGAAGAGGGGCCCTCACCGGGGAGCTGTTTTTT
CSARRGALTGELFF
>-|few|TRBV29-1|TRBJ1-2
TGCAGCGTAGTAATGGGGACGGGGGGCTACACCTTC
CSVVMGTGGYTF
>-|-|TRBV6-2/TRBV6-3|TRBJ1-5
TGTGCCAGCAGTTACGGGAAAAAGAAGCCCCAGCATTTT
CASSYGKKKPQHF
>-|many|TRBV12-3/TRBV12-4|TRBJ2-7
TGTGCCAGTCAGGGGGGCTCCTACGAGCAGTACTTC
CASQGGSYEQYF
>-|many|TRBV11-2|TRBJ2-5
TGTGCCAGCAGCCCAAGAGCCCAAGAGACCCAGTACTTC
CASSPRAQETQYF
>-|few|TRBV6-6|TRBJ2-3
TGTGCCAGCAGTTACGGGGCACAACCTAGCACAGATACGCAGTATTTT
CASSYGAQPSTDTQYF
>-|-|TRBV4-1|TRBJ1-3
TGCGCCAGCAGCCGGGGGGCCTCTGGAAACACCATATATTTT
CASSRGASGNTIYF
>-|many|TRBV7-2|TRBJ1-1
TGTGCCAGCAGCTTATTACGGCTGAACACTGAAGCTTTCTTT
CASSLLRLNTEAFF
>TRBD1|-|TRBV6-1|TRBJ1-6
TGTGCCAGCAGCACGACAGGGACTGGATCACCCCTCCACTTT
CASSTTGTGSPLHF
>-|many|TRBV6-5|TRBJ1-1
TGTGCCAGCAGTTACTCGGATCCCTCGAACACTGAAGCTTTCTTT
CASSYSDPSNTEAFF
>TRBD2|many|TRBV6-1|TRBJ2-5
TGTGCCATACGACTAGCGGGTCTAAAGTACCAAGAGACCCAGTACTTC
CAIRLAGLKYQETQYF
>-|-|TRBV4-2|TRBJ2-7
TGTGCCAGCAGCCAAGGGATGGCAGATACCTACGAGCAGTACTTC
CASSQGMADTYEQYF
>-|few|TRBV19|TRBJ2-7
TGTGCCAGTAGTGCCGCAGGGGGGGGCTACGAGCAGTACTTC
CASSAAGGGYEQYF
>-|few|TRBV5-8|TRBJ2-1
TGTGCCAGCAGCCCCTCAGAGGGCCCGCTGAAGCAGTTCTTC
CASSPSEGPLKQFF
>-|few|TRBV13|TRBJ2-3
TGTGCCAGCAGCTTGGCTTCGGGGGAGTGGACAGATACGCAGTATTTT
CASSLASGEWTDTQYF
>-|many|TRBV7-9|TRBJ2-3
TGTGCCAGCAGCTTAGCGTCGGCCAGGGACATCACAGATACGCAGTATTTT
CASSLASARDITDTQYF
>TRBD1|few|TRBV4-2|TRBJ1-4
TGTGCCAGCAGCCAAGATCCGACAGGGACTAATGAAAAACTGTTTTTT
CASSQDPTGTNEKLFF
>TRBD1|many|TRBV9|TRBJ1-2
TGTGCCAGCAGCCCCCGGACAGGGGAAACCTATGGCTACACCTTC
CASSPRTGETYGYTF
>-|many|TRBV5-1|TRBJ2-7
TGCGCCAGCAGCTTGAGTTTGGGGACCCGGGAGCAGTACTTC
CASSLSLGTREQYF
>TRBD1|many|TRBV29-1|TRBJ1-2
TGCAGCGGTCGGGACTGGACAGGCCAGGGCTACACCTTC
CSGRDWTGQGYTF
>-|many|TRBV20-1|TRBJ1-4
TGCAGTGCTAGAAGGGTTATGCAGGGCGGGGAAAAACTGTTTTTT
CSARRVMQGGEKLFF
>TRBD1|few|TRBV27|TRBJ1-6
TGTGCCAGCAGCCCCGGGACAGACTTTTCACCCCTCCACTTT
CASSPGTDFSPLHF
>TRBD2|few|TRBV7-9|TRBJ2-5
TGTGCCAGCAGCCGAGGGACTAGCGGGGTGGAGACCCAGTACTTC
CASSRGTSGVETQYF
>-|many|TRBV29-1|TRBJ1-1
TGCAGCACCGGACAGCAGAACACTGAAGCTTTCTTT
CSTGQQNTEAFF
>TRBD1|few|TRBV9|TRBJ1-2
TGTGCCAGCAGCGTAGCGGACAGGGTTGATGGCTACACCTTC
CASSVADRVDGYTF